The 30 T cell receptor beta chains in this list originate from one sample, sequenced in a study of T cell repertoires in cytomegalovirus infection. TCRdb fed the reads into MiXCR, producing one record per CDR3 protein. Of 200,000 to 250,000 distinct CDR3 sequences detected, about 7% appear once; the ten largest clones hold roughly 6.5%. The sequencing input was PBMCs. Receptor source: a human donor in good health (CMV status not recorded). Some clones in this sample may be carry-over from other donors' samples.

This clonotype was seen at least ten times. The chain couples TRBV20-1 to TRBJ2-5; TRBD2 matches 13 bases. The CDR3 has 15 residues. The germline V gene has CDR1 DFQATT and CDR2 SNEGSKA (reference sequence). With 6 bases clipped from V and 1 base from J, the junction kept 5 bases outside the gene matches. CDR3 loop: CSAKLAGGPQETQYF. The DNA for the CDR3 is TGCAGTGCCAAACTAGCGGGGGGGCCCCAAGAGACCCAGTACTTC.

In its sample, this clonotype was seen many times. This sequence joins TRBV7-6 and TRBJ1-1; TRBD1 aligns across 8 bases. This CDR3 has 16 amino acids. The V gene's germline CDR1 is SGHVS and CDR2 FNYEAQ. V shed 1 base, J shed 3 bases, and the junction held 7 bases outside the gene matches. The CDR3 DNA follows: TGTGCCAGCAGCTTAGACGGACAGGGCGGGGACACTGAAGCTTTCTTT. Translation: CASSLDGQGGDTEAFF.

This clonotype appeared many times. The chain has TRBV6-5 and TRBJ2-3, with 11 bases that match TRBD2. CDR3 length: 16 amino acids. With 6 bases clipped from V and 0 bases from J, the junction kept 5 bases outside the gene matches. Per germline, CDR1 MNHEY and CDR2 SVGAGI. Written as DNA, the CDR3 is TGTGCCAGCAGCCGAGGACTAGCGGGTAGCACAGATACGCAGTATTTT. Translated, it gives CASSRGLAGSTDTQYF.

This clonotype occurred a few times. The gene calls are TRBV20-1 and TRBJ2-5, with 9 bases identical to TRBD2. Germline-derived CDR1 and CDR2 are DFQATT and SNEGSKA (reference sequence). This CDR3 has 14 residues. V was pared by 1 base and J by 0 bases, with 0 bases of the junction left unmatched. CDR3: CSARASGDQETQYF. The CDR3 nucleotides are TGCAGTGCTAGAGCTAGCGGGGACCAAGAGACCCAGTACTTC.

The sample holds many counts of this clonotype. V and J are TRBV29-1 and TRBJ2-7; D is possibly TRBD1 (5 bases). This CDR3 region has 10 residues. From germline, CDR1 is SQVTM and CDR2 ANQGSEA. V dropped 6 bases and J dropped 4 bases, with 7 bases sitting between them. The CDR3 bases are TGCAGCGTGCAGGGTTACGAGCAGTACTTC. Its translation: CSVQGYEQYF.

In its sample, this clonotype was seen many times. The V and J genes are TRBV19 and TRBJ1-6; D uncertain. From germline, CDR1 is LNHDA and CDR2 SQIVND (reference sequence). V lost 8 bases and J lost 8, with 16 bases in between. The CDR3 covers 14 residues. CDR3 in amino acids: CASRLPPQDSPLHF. The CDR3 DNA reads as TGTGCCAGTCGGCTACCCCCGCAGGATTCACCCCTCCACTTT.

This clonotype appeared many times. The genes are TRBV7-2 and TRBJ2-5; 7 positions match TRBD2. The germline gives CDR1 SGHTA, CDR2 FQGNSA. This CDR3 spans 14 amino acids. After removal of 5 bases from V and 1 base from J, the junction contained 4 bases not matched to a gene. Written as DNA, the CDR3 is TGTGCCAGCAGCACCCAGCGGGGCCAAGAGACCCAGTACTTC. Protein: CASSTQRGQETQYF.

The sample holds many counts of this clonotype. The chain has TRBV2 and TRBJ1-1; D gene ambiguous. Germline values: CDR1 SNHLY, CDR2 FYNNEI. Trimming left V 5 bases short and J 1 base short, with 14 bases between. The CDR3 consists of 15 residues. The CDR3, as DNA: TGTGCCAGCAGTCTGGACCTTTTCGAGAACACTGAAGCTTTCTTT. It yields the protein CASSLDLFENTEAFF. Looking up the rest from reference TRBV2 and TRBJ1-1 gives the full variable domain: EPEVTQTPSHQVTQMGQEVILRCVPISNHLYFYWYRQILGQKVEFLVSFYNNEISEKSEIFDDQFSVERPDGSNFTLKIRSTKLEDSAMYFCASSLDLFENTEAFFGQGTRLTVV.

This clonotype has ten or more counts. V is TRBV12-3 or TRBV12-4 and J is TRBJ1-1, with D perhaps TRBD1 (6 bases). The CDR3 contains 14 residues. V was trimmed by 3 bases and J by 1 base, leaving 9 bases between them. For the CDR3, the DNA is TGTGCCAGCAGTTTTACGGGGGCGAACACTGAAGCTTTCTTT. As protein: CASSFTGANTEAFF.

This clonotype has at least ten counts. This sequence joins TRBV7-2 and TRBJ2-3; 8 bases are a match to TRBD2. The CDR3 covers 15 residues. The germline CDR1 and CDR2 sequences are SGHTA and FQGNSA. With 8 bases clipped from V and 3 bases from J, the junction kept 10 bases outside the gene matches. The CDR3 protein is CASRRTAGGTDTQYF. Here the CDR3 DNA reads TGTGCCAGCCGCAGGACGGCGGGGGGAACAGATACGCAGTATTTT.

This clonotype was detected many times. The rearrangement joins TRBV5-6 to TRBJ2-7; 10 positions match TRBD1. Germline CDR1 and CDR2: SGHDT and YYEEEE. V gave up 4 bases and J gave up 5 bases; unmatched junction bases: 9. The CDR3 is made up of 15 amino acids. This chain's CDR3 is CASSRDRGLSDEQYF. In DNA form, the CDR3 reads TGTGCCAGCAGCCGGGACAGGGGCCTTTCGGACGAGCAGTACTTC.

This clonotype was detected many times. V usage is TRBV28 and J usage is TRBJ1-6; D is ambiguous. Per germline, CDR1 MDHEN and CDR2 SYDVKM. There are 16 residues in the CDR3. V was trimmed by 4 bases and J by 5 bases, leaving 15 bases between them. The CDR3 nucleotides are TGTGCCAGCAGTTCCTCAGAGGACCCACATAATTCACCCCTCCACTTT. It is translated as CASSSSEDPHNSPLHF.

This clonotype was found many times. This chain joins TRBV20-1 and TRBJ2-1; D not certain. This CDR3 comprises 16 residues. Looked up from germline, CDR1 is DFQATT and CDR2 is SNEGSKA (reference sequence). V lost 4 bases to trimming and J lost 0 bases, with 16 bases between them. The CDR3 DNA is TGCAGTGCTACCCAGGCCAGCCGGAGCTCCTACAATGAGCAGTTCTTC. It specifies CSATQASRSSYNEQFF.

This clonotype has a count of ten or more. The V gene is TRBV6-2 or TRBV6-3, the J gene TRBJ2-2; a weak D match, TRBD2 (5 bases). CDR1 is MNHEY, CDR2 SVGEGT, per germline. V lost 6 bases, J lost 4 bases, and 9 bases lay in between. The CDR3 totals 13 residues. The CDR3 loop reads CASRPRGTGELFF. Here the CDR3 DNA reads TGTGCCAGCAGGCCTCGGGGCACCGGGGAGCTGTTTTTT.

This clonotype occurred many times. The rearrangement links TRBV7-9 to TRBJ1-3, with no clear D. The CDR3 covers 14 residues. CDR1 is SEHNR and CDR2 is FQNEAQ in the germline V gene (reference sequence). Trimming cost V 4 bases and J 4 bases, with 11 bases left between them. The CDR3 DNA reads as TGTGCCAGCAGCTGGGAGGTATCGGGAAACACCATATATTTT. Its translation: CASSWEVSGNTIYF.

The rearrangement joins TRBV3-1 to TRBJ1-1; D possibly corresponds to TRBD1 (5 bases). The V end lost 0 bases, the J end lost 0 bases, and 11 bases lay between the germline ends. Germline V gives CDR1 LGHDT, CDR2 YNNKEL (reference sequence). The CDR3 is 16 residues long. The CDR3 reads CASSQDRTPMNTEAFF. In nucleotides, the CDR3 is TGTGCCAGCAGCCAAGACAGGACACCCATGAACACTGAAGCTTTCTTT.

The rearrangement uses TRBV7-2 and TRBJ2-7; D is possibly TRBD1 or TRBD2 (5 bases each). The CDR3 covers 14 residues. Deletions cut 5 bases from V and 3 bases from J, with 14 bases between. CDR1 and CDR2 from the germline V gene are SGHTA and FQGNSA. Here the CDR3 reads CASSTGPLFYEQYF. CDR3 nucleotide sequence: TGTGCCAGCAGCACGGGACCCTTGTTCTACGAGCAGTACTTC.

This clonotype was detected ten times or more. The chain has TRBV19 and TRBJ1-1; 7 bases match TRBD1. V trimming: 4 bases; J trimming: 7 bases; junction bases outside the gene matches: 3. The CDR3 totals 12 residues. Germline V lookup: CDR1 LNHDA, CDR2 SQIVND (reference sequence). CDR3 nucleotides: TGTGCCAGTAGTACCGGACAGGTTGAAGCTTTCTTT. It encodes CASSTGQVEAFF.

The table lists this clonotype with many counts. The rearrangement joins TRBV7-2 to TRBJ2-5; weak D call: TRBD1 (6 bases). This CDR3 has 13 residues. The germline V gene encodes CDR1 SGHTA and CDR2 FQGNSA. V was clipped by 6 bases and J by 2 bases, with 10 bases between them. The CDR3 is CASRKDRQETQYF. DNA of the CDR3: TGTGCCAGCAGAAAGGACAGACAAGAGACCCAGTACTTC.

This chain connects TRBV29-1 to TRBJ2-5, with no clear D. The V gene lost 5 bases and the J gene lost 4 bases, with 5 bases spanning the gap. Germline V gene data show CDR1 as SQVTM and CDR2 as ANQGSEA. This CDR3 has 10 residues. Written as DNA, the CDR3 is TGCAGCGTTTACTCAGAGACCCAGTACTTC. Encoded protein: CSVYSETQYF.

This clonotype came up many times. The rearrangement links TRBV20-1 to TRBJ2-7; D possibly matches TRBD1 or TRBD2 (6 bases each). Per germline, CDR1 DFQATT and CDR2 SNEGSKA (reference sequence). V lost 0 bases and J lost 6, with 15 bases in between. The CDR3 loop spans 14 amino acids. The CDR3 sequence: CSAREWGAKSEQYF. DNA of the CDR3: TGCAGTGCTAGAGAGTGGGGGGCGAAGAGCGAGCAGTACTTC.

This clonotype appeared many times. The chain carries TRBV24-1 and TRBJ2-1; D gene ambiguous. Germline CDR1 is KGHDR and CDR2 is SFDVKD. V dropped 6 bases and J dropped 10 bases, with 15 bases sitting between them. The CDR3 is made up of 13 amino acids. The CDR3 here is CATSSESPKEQFF. CDR3 nucleotides: TGTGCCACCAGTTCAGAGAGCCCAAAGGAGCAGTTCTTC.

This clonotype was recorded at least ten times. The chain is built from TRBV7-3 and TRBJ2-1, with TRBD1 identical over 7 bases. Looked up from germline, CDR1 is SGHTA and CDR2 is FQGTGA. The CDR3 has 17 residues. After removal of 2 bases from V and 4 bases from J, the junction contained 11 bases not matched to a gene. DNA of the CDR3: TGTGCCAGCAGCTTAGGGGCCGGGACAGACCCTTACAATGAGCAGTTCTTC. It yields the protein CASSLGAGTDPYNEQFF. Variable domain in full (rest from reference TRBV7-3 and TRBJ2-1): GAGVSQTPSNKVTEKGKYVELRCDPISGHTALYWYRQSLGQGPEFLIYFQGTGAADDSGLPNDRFFAVRPEGSVSTLKIQRTERGDSAVYLCASSLGAGTDPYNEQFFGPGTRLTVL.

This chain uses TRBV5-1 with TRBJ2-1; TRBD1 aligns across 7 bases. V shed 0 bases and J 3 bases; nucleotides not matched to a gene: 3. The CDR3 totals 15 residues. The germline V gene has CDR1 SGHRS and CDR2 YFSETQ. The CDR3 DNA follows: TGCGCCAGCAGCTTGGCCGGGACAGACTACAATGAGCAGTTCTTC. Translation gives CASSLAGTDYNEQFF.

At least ten counts were recorded for this clonotype. The rearrangement joins TRBV5-6 to TRBJ2-1; no clear D gene. In germline, CDR1 is SGHDT, CDR2 YYEEEE. Deletions cut 6 bases from V and 4 bases from J, with 17 bases between. CDR3 size: 15 residues. The CDR3 DNA follows: TGTGCCAGCATGCCCCATCTTAGTTTATACAATGAGCAGTTCTTC. It is translated as CASMPHLSLYNEQFF.

The chain carries TRBV20-1 and TRBJ1-4; unclear D gene. V was trimmed by 3 bases and J by 3 bases, leaving 8 bases between them. This CDR3 contains 13 residues. CDR1 DFQATT and CDR2 SNEGSKA come from the germline V gene (reference sequence). The CDR3 here is CSARTGPNEKLFF. The CDR3 bases are TGCAGTGCTAGGACCGGGCCTAATGAAAAACTGTTTTTT.

This clonotype was counted ten times or more. V is TRBV7-2 and J is TRBJ2-5; D unclear. The CDR3 extends over 15 amino acids. Trimming stripped 2 bases from V and 9 bases from J, with 19 bases between. Germline V gene sequence: CDR1 SGHTA, CDR2 FQGNSA. In DNA form, the CDR3 reads TGTGCCAGCAGCTTATTTAGAACAGAACCATCGGCCCAGTACTTC. Translating gives CASSLFRTEPSAQYF.

This clonotype was detected ten times or more. The chain employs TRBV6-1 and TRBJ2-2; unclear D gene. The CDR3 covers 17 residues. V lost 1 base, J lost 0 bases, and 12 bases lay in between. CDR1 is MNHNS and CDR2 is SASEGT in the germline V gene. The CDR3 nucleotides are TGTGCCAGCAGTGAAGAAGGAGACCCATCGAACACCGGGGAGCTGTTTTTT. Its protein product is CASSEEGDPSNTGELFF.

This sequence joins TRBV27 and TRBJ2-1; D is undetermined. Germline values: CDR1 MNHEY, CDR2 SMNVEV (reference sequence). The CDR3 covers 14 residues. The V and J ends lost 5 bases and 10 bases respectively, with 18 bases between them. The CDR3 sequence is CASSLTTPTGEQFF. In nucleotides, the CDR3 is TGTGCCAGCAGTCTGACCACCCCAACCGGGGAGCAGTTCTTC.

This clonotype has ten or more counts. The genes are TRBV18 and TRBJ1-2, with D uncertain. Germline V gives CDR1 KGHSH, CDR2 LQKENI. The CDR3 runs to 15 residues. V lost 2 bases, J lost 3 bases, and 13 bases lay in between. CDR3 sequence (DNA): TGTGCCAGCTCACCAGTGGACCTCTTTGACTATGGCTACACCTTC. This codes for CASSPVDLFDYGYTF.